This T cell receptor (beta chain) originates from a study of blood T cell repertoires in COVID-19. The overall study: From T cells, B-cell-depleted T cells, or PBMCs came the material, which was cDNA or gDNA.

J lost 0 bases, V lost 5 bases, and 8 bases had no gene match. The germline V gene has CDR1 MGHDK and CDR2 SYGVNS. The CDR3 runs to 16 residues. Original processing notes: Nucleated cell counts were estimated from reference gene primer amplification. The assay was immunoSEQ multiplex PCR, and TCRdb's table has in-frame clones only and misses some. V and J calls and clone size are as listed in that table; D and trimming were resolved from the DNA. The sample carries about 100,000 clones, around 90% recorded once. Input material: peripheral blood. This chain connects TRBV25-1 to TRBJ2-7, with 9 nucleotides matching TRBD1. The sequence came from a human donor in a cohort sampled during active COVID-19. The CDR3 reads CASSTRAQGASYEQYF. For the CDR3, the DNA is TGTGCCAGCAGTACCCGGGCACAGGGGGCCTCCTACGAGCAGTACTTC.